This passage covers 21 T cell receptor beta chains from one sample sequenced in a study of control samples from healthy donors and cancer patients. The data were produced by immunoSEQ multiplex PCR, yet TCRdb's version contains in-frame clones alone and is incomplete. The table lists about 120,000 clones, approximately 90% of them singletons, with about 2.2% in the top ten. The sequencing input was blood. Source of these receptors: a woman aged 45-65 years in good health.

This sequence joins TRBV6-5 and TRBJ2-5; D ambiguous. V dropped 5 bases and J dropped 4 bases, with 8 bases sitting between them. This CDR3 spans 12 amino acids. Germline V CDR1 and CDR2: MNHEY, SVGAGI. The CDR3 DNA reads TGTGCCAGCAGTCACCCGAGAGAGACCCAGTACTTC. Protein product: CASSHPRETQYF.

The table lists this clone with a count of one. V gene TRBV27 combines with J gene TRBJ2-4; no clear D gene. The CDR3 is 15 residues long. V dropped 5 bases and J dropped 4 bases, with 15 bases sitting between them. In germline, CDR1 is MNHEY, CDR2 SMNVEV (reference sequence). In DNA, the CDR3 is TGTGCCAGCAGTCCGAGTACAGAGGTAAAAAACATTCAGTACTTC. Its translation: CASSPSTEVKNIQYF.

V usage is TRBV7-8 and J usage is TRBJ2-2; D might be TRBD1 or TRBD2, each matching 5 bases. Trimming removed 5 bases from V and 6 bases from J, with 16 bases in between. Per germline, CDR1 SGHVS and CDR2 FQNEAQ. CDR3 length equals 15 residues. In DNA, the CDR3 is TGTGCCAGCAGCCCCCGGACTGCCAGGGCCGGGGAGCTGTTTTTT. Its translation: CASSPRTARAGELFF. Full variable domain (remainder filled in from reference TRBV7-8 and TRBJ2-2): GAGVSQSPRYKVAKRGQDVALRCDPISGHVSLFWYQQALGQGPEFLTYFQNEAQLDKSGLPSDRFFAERPEGSVSTLKIQRTQQEDSAVYLCASSPRTARAGELFFGEGSRLTVL.

The chain has TRBV6-6 and TRBJ1-5; D remains unclear. Trimming took 2 bases from V and 1 from J, leaving 12 bases between them. The V gene's germline CDR1 is MNHNY and CDR2 SVGAGI (reference sequence). CDR3 size: 16 residues. The CDR3 region has the DNA TGTGCCAGCAGTTACAGTCAGGCACAGAGCAATCAGCCCCAGCATTTT. The encoded protein is CASSYSQAQSNQPQHF.

This chain's CDR3 is CASSPSGGYTEAFF. CDR3 sequence (DNA): TGTGCCAGCTCACCATCAGGGGGCTACACTGAAGCTTTCTTT. V usage is TRBV18 and J usage is TRBJ1-1, with 8 nucleotides matching TRBD1. The CDR3 is 14 residues long. CDR1 and CDR2 from the germline V gene are KGHSH and LQKENI. V was clipped by 2 bases and J by 3 bases; unmatched bases: 2.

The rearrangement uses TRBV5-5 and TRBJ1-2, with 7 nucleotides matching TRBD1. V trimming: 4 bases; J trimming: 7 bases; junction bases outside the gene matches: 13. CDR1 is SGHKS, CDR2 YYEKEE, per germline (reference sequence). The CDR3 is 15 residues long. The CDR3 sequence: CASSQLDRVGFGYTF. The CDR3 DNA reads as TGTGCCAGCAGCCAATTAGACAGGGTAGGATTTGGCTACACCTTC.

The CDR3 coding sequence is TGCGCCAGCAGTTATCCGGGACAGGATAATTCAGGGCAGTACTTC. Its translation: CASSYPGQDNSGQYF. The chain has TRBV5-1 and TRBJ2-7; 8 nucleotides line up with TRBD1. V trimming: 5 bases; J trimming: 9 bases; junction bases outside the gene matches: 16. This CDR3 has 15 residues. The V gene's germline CDR1 is SGHRS and CDR2 YFSETQ.

This chain links TRBV4-1 with TRBJ2-5, with a possible D match to TRBD1 (6 bases). The germline V gene has CDR1 MGHRA and CDR2 YSYEKL. CDR3 length: 15 amino acids. Trimming shortened V by 0 bases and J by 4 bases, and 12 bases separated the two germline ends. CDR3 amino acids: CASSQDRGYPETQYF. For the CDR3, the DNA is TGCGCCAGCAGCCAAGACAGGGGATATCCAGAGACCCAGTACTTC.

The rearrangement links TRBV7-6 to TRBJ1-1, with TRBD1 as a possible D gene (6 bases). The CDR3 has 13 residues. Trimming removed 6 bases from V and 1 base from J, with 9 bases in between. Germline CDR1 and CDR2: SGHVS and FNYEAQ. CDR3 DNA: TGTGCCAGCAGGGGGGCGGAGAACACTGAAGCTTTCTTT. Encoded protein: CASRGAENTEAFF.

The chain carries TRBV15 and TRBJ1-5; possible D gene TRBD1, 6 bases. Germline V gene lookup returns CDR1 LNHNV and CDR2 YYDKDF (reference sequence). Trimming pared 5 bases from V and 5 bases from J, leaving 19 bases between. CDR3 length: 16 residues. The CDR3, as DNA: TGTGCCACCAGCTCACCGGGACACCGTCAATATCAGCCCCAGCATTTT. This gives the protein CATSSPGHRQYQPQHF.

V usage is TRBV6-6 and J usage is TRBJ1-4, with unresolved D. Trimming pared 4 bases from V and 0 bases from J, leaving 6 bases between. This CDR3 has 14 residues. Germline V lookup: CDR1 MNHNY, CDR2 SVGAGI (reference sequence). CDR3 residues: CASSWGATNEKLFF. DNA for the CDR3: TGTGCCAGCAGTTGGGGAGCAACTAATGAAAAACTGTTTTTT.

DNA for the CDR3: TGTGCCACCAGCAGCTTTTCGGGTTCTAATGAAAAACTGTTTTTT. Amino acids: CATSSFSGSNEKLFF. The rearrangement links TRBV15 to TRBJ1-4; D ambiguous. V lost 3 bases to trimming and J lost 3 bases, with 11 bases between them. This CDR3 region has 15 residues. From germline, CDR1 is LNHNV and CDR2 YYDKDF (reference sequence).

The chain recombines TRBV7-2 with TRBJ1-2; D is unresolved. V was cut by 1 base and J by 0 bases, with 9 bases left in between. Germline V lookup: CDR1 SGHTA, CDR2 FQGNSA. CDR3 size: 15 residues. As DNA, the CDR3 is TGTGCCAGCAGCTTAGTTGGAGCAACTAACTATGGCTACACCTTC. It codes for CASSLVGATNYGYTF.

The V call is TRBV7-6, the J call TRBJ1-2, with D maybe TRBD1 (6 bases). This CDR3 spans 13 amino acids. V gave up 5 bases and J gave up 1 base, with 8 bases separating them. Germline CDR1 SGHVS, CDR2 FNYEAQ. As DNA, the CDR3 is TGTGCCAGCAGCCAGGGGATTAACTATGGCTACACCTTC. Its protein product is CASSQGINYGYTF. The full variable domain, in which reference TRBV7-6 and TRBJ1-2 provide the parts outside the CDR3, is GAGVSQSPRYKVTKRGQDVALRCDPISGHVSLYWYRQALGQGPEFLTYFNYEAQQDKSGLPNDRFSAERPEGSISTLTIQRTEQRDSAMYRCASSQGINYGYTFGSGTRLTVV.

This sequence joins TRBV7-6 and TRBJ2-7; D is possibly TRBD2 (5 bases). Germline CDR1 is SGHVS and CDR2 is FNYEAQ. Trimming took off 1 base at V and 4 bases at J, with 8 bases between the two ends. The CDR3 totals 13 residues. This CDR3 is CASSLEPGYEQYF. The CDR3, as DNA: TGTGCCAGCAGCTTAGAGCCGGGGTACGAGCAGTACTTC.

In its sample, this clone was seen once. The chain recombines TRBV9 with TRBJ2-1, with D perhaps matching TRBD1 (6 bases). V was cut by 0 bases and J by 3 bases, with 10 bases left in between. The CDR3 is 15 residues long. Germline V gene sequence: CDR1 SGDLS, CDR2 YYNGEE. The CDR3 DNA is TGTGCCAGCAGCGTAGGTGCAGGGGACTACAATGAGCAGTTCTTC. Translation gives CASSVGAGDYNEQFF.

V gene TRBV5-1 combines with J gene TRBJ1-6; tentative D call: TRBD1 (5 bases). Per germline, CDR1 SGHRS and CDR2 YFSETQ. There are 12 residues in the CDR3. V lost 0 bases to trimming and J lost 16 bases, with 11 bases between them. CDR3 sequence: CASSLDQGRLHF. The CDR3 DNA sequence: TGCGCCAGCAGCTTGGACCAGGGCCGACTCCACTTT.

The chain is built from TRBV21-1 and TRBJ2-7. TRBV21-1 is described as a pseudogene. The CDR3 loop spans 14 amino acids. The CDR3 protein is CASSKCQGPYEQYF. The CDR3 DNA follows: TGTGCCAGCAGCAAGTGCCAGGGACCCTACGAGCAGTACTTC.

The table lists this clone with a count of one. In DNA, the CDR3 is TGTGCCAGCAGTACGGGACAGGGTCGAAACACCATATATTTT. Protein product: CASSTGQGRNTIYF. The chain employs TRBV5-6 and TRBJ1-3, with 9 bases aligning to TRBD1. Germline V lookup: CDR1 SGHDT, CDR2 YYEEEE. The ends lost 5 bases at V and 5 bases at J; junction bases unmatched: 5. This CDR3 is built from 14 residues.

The chain employs TRBV29-1 and TRBJ2-7; a possible D gene is TRBD2 (5 bases). This CDR3 region has 14 residues. The germline V and J ends were trimmed by 6 bases and 7 bases, with 22 bases remaining between them. CDR1 SQVTM and CDR2 ANQGSEA come from the germline V gene. CDR3 DNA: TGCAGCGTCGCGGCCCGGGCCACCCGAGGGGAGCAGTACTTC. It translates to CSVAARATRGEQYF.

Only one count was recorded for this clone. The chain recombines TRBV7-9 with TRBJ2-1, with 8 nucleotides matching TRBD1. The CDR3 is 14 residues long. V lost 5 bases to trimming and J lost 8 bases; unmatched junction nucleotides: 8. Germline CDR1 and CDR2: SEHNR and FQNEAQ (reference sequence). CDR3 sequence reads: CASSQRQGMDEQFF. The CDR3, as DNA: TGTGCCAGCAGCCAAAGACAGGGGATGGATGAGCAGTTCTTC.